This paragraph covers one TCR beta chain sequence. This receptor's antigen is unknown. No base quality values were provided; no much bigger clone lies one nucleotide off. TCR CDR3 regions were amplified from genomic DNA by multiplex PCR using the deep immunoSEQ assay. Genomic DNA extracted from each cell subset was distributed evenly over all wells of several immunoSEQ 96-well plates, and each plate served as one replicate. For sorted subsets, 200 to 250 ng genomic DNA, equal to 30,000 to 35,000 T cell genomes, was loaded into each replicate PCR. Purified libraries were quantified with a Qubit 3.0 fluorometer, sized on a Bioanalyzer 2100, and re-quantified with the KAPA Library Quantification kit. Every immunoSEQ 96-well plate was sequenced on a separate single-read 150-cycle Illumina NextSeq 550 flow cell. Per the original workflow: Because the immunoSEQ output held only junctional sequences and lacked quality scores, the filtering could not match the filtering applied to full-length reads. Sequences were annotated with PyIR, a Python wrapper for IgBLAST v1.9, and V/J genes and CDR3 were assigned using IMGT germline references. Reads were filtered out if the reads had weak V/J assignments (E-value above 1e-6), no CDR3, stop codons, out-of-frame junctions, or ambiguous translated residues. A V3J clonotype was defined by an identical inferred V gene, J gene, and CDR3 amino acid sequence. To compute the percentage overlap between repertoires, the number of shared unique clonotypes was divided by the size of the smaller repertoire. Repertoire richness was assessed with RTK rarefaction, the Chao1 estimator, and Recon v2.1 estimates of unobserved clonotypes. For all TCRbeta clonotypes obtained by the gDNA method from a handful of donors, generation probabilities were computed with OLGA. This immuneACCESS table, as held by TCRdb, lists in-frame sequences with V and J called but not all clones. Of the missing ones, under half trace to an unresolved V gene in checked studies; the others have no known cause. V and J calls and clone size are copied from that table; D and trimming were computed from the DNA. The sample has about 1.1 million clones on record, around three quarters of them singletons. The leading ten clones occupy approximately 0.5% of the sample.

The data were obtained in a study of shared clonotypes between healthy human individuals (dated by TCRdb to about 2020). With regard to the full study: A couple of women and three men aged 18 to 49 years were included in the cohort. For each donor, CD4 naive and CD4 memory were each run on three plates, CD8 naive on two plates, and CD8 memory on one plate. To estimate repertoire size and how much clonotype sharing occurs between individuals, the study deeply sequenced the blood TCR repertoires of roughly 5 healthy adults. Libraries were prepared and TCR repertoires were sequenced by different laboratories using diverse techniques, in order to increase sequencing depth and limit assay-specific biases. Per donor, leukapheresis produced somewhere between about 0.9 and 9.5 billion PBMCs.

General conclusions and limits of the study: The small number of donors limited the genetic and exposure-history diversity represented. Even with the large sequencing depth, rarefaction of the sorted-subset datasets indicated that sequencing was incomplete. When a handful of donors were compared, the shared fraction of clonotypes was around 5% for naive CD4, 3.5% to 4% for naive CD8, about 2.5% for memory CD4, and 0.4% for memory CD8. Pairwise subsampling indicated that sequencing depth was expected to affect the degree of clonotype sharing among donors. Estimated clonotype richness was generally larger for naive than for memory subsets. Sampling was restricted to blood, and TCR repertoires in tissue are likely to differ from TCR repertoires in blood. Higher generation probabilities were observed for clonotypes shared by all four sorted-subset donors than for non-shared clonotypes.

Healthy HIV-negative adults with no recently reported acute infections or vaccinations were included as donors. Every donor was a Caucasian adult residing in Nashville, Tennessee, USA. Magnetic negative selection was used to enrich CD4+ T cells, after which naive cells were positively selected on CD45RA and the negative fraction became the memory subset. Blood was obtained by leukapheresis, after which PBMCs were separated by Ficoll-Histopaque density gradient centrifugation and cryopreserved in liquid nitrogen vapor phase. Analytical flow cytometry was used to check the purity and quantity of every magnetically sorted T cell population. Genomic DNA was isolated from each sorted fraction and quantified by UV absorbance on a Nanodrop 2000c. Sequenced sample: memory CD4+ T cells from PBMCs. This specimen's cell subset or site label, per the study, means: CD45RA-negative fraction. This sequence was found in a man aged 18-30 years in good health. Some clones in this sample may be carry-over from other donors' samples.

The nucleotide sequence reads TGTGCCAGCTCCCCCAGGGAGGTTAACACCGGGGAGCTGTTTTTT. It is translated as CASSPREVNTGELFF. The chain is made from TRBV18 and TRBJ2-2; the D gene is perhaps TRBD2, on 6 matching bases. Including cysteine and phenylalanine, the CDR3 has 15 amino acids. The DNA shown is the 45-base CDR3, in frame from base 1. Between the V and J ends, shortened by 6 bases and 2 bases respectively, the junction contains 13 bases. CDR1 KGHSH and CDR2 LQKENI were looked up in the germline V gene.